These 17 T cell receptor beta chains were all obtained from the same sample, sequenced in a study of blood T cell repertoires in COVID-19. The method was immunoSEQ multiplex PCR; TCRdb's version includes in-frame clones alone and lacks a portion of them. This sample has hundreds of thousands of clones; approximately 91% occur once, and the top ten carry approximately 8%. Sequencing was performed on PBMCs or T cells enriched from blood (not recorded which). The receptors were gathered from a woman aged 55 to 70 who had recovered from COVID-19.

This clone appeared a single time. The J gene is TRBJ2-3, the V gene TRBV6-5; 9 bases line up with TRBD2. The germline gives CDR1 MNHEY, CDR2 SVGAGI. The length of the CDR3 is 13 residues. This CDR3 is CATAGGSTDTQYF. The CDR3, as DNA: TGTGCTACAGCGGGGGGCTCCACAGATACGCAGTATTTT.

The V and J genes are TRBV12-3 or TRBV12-4 and TRBJ1-4; TRBD1 matches at 8 bases. The CDR3 loop spans 13 amino acids. J was trimmed by 7 bases and V by 6 bases; bases with no gene match: 4. The CDR3 loop is CASRSDRAEKLFF. In nucleotides, the CDR3 is TGTGCCAGCAGGTCGGACAGGGCTGAAAAACTGTTTTTT.

The V gene is TRBV5-1, the J gene TRBJ1-2; tentative D call: TRBD1 (5 bases). Germline lookup yields CDR1 SGHRS and CDR2 YFSETQ. V gave up 4 bases and J gave up 0 bases, with 13 bases separating them. The CDR3 consists of 15 residues. The CDR3 is CASSPSGGTNYGYTF. The CDR3 DNA is TGCGCCAGCAGCCCGTCGGGGGGGACTAACTATGGCTACACCTTC.

This clone has a handful of counts. The genes are TRBV4-2 and TRBJ1-1; D might be TRBD1 (5 bases). The length of the CDR3 is 15 residues. Per the germline V gene, CDR1 is LGHNA and CDR2 is YNFKEQ. The germline V and J ends were trimmed by 5 bases and 5 bases, with 18 bases remaining between them. CDR3: CASSSRTASGTEAFF. CDR3 nucleotides: TGTGCCAGCAGCTCCCGGACCGCCTCAGGGACTGAAGCTTTCTTT.

The genes are TRBV9 and TRBJ2-7, with a possible D match to TRBD2 (6 bases). Germline V gives CDR1 SGDLS, CDR2 YYNGEE. Trimming left V 0 bases short and J 2 bases short, with 12 bases between. The CDR3 loop spans 15 amino acids. The CDR3: CASSVGGGPTYEQYF. The CDR3 DNA reads as TGTGCCAGCAGCGTAGGTGGAGGGCCCACCTACGAGCAGTACTTC. The full variable domain, with the rest looked up from reference TRBV9 and TRBJ2-7, is DSGVTQTPKHLITATGQRVTLRCSPRSGDLSVYWYQQSLDQGLQFLIQYYNGEERAKGNILERFSAQQFPDLHSELNLSSLELGDSALYFCASSVGGGPTYEQYFGPGTRLTVT.

The chain carries TRBV5-5 and TRBJ1-4; 7 nucleotides align to TRBD1. The CDR3 contains 14 residues. Trimming cost V 5 bases and J 8 bases; bases outside gene matches: 9. Looked up from germline, CDR1 is SGHKS and CDR2 is YYEKEE (reference sequence). Written as DNA, the CDR3 is TGTGCCAGCAGTTCCGACAGGGTAGGAGAAAAACTGTTTTTT. Translated, it gives CASSSDRVGEKLFF.

CDR3: CASSIRDTQYEQYF. The CDR3 nucleotides are TGTGCCAGTAGTATCCGGGACACACAATACGAGCAGTACTTC. The chain couples TRBV19 to TRBJ2-7, with D tentatively TRBD1 (6 bases). The CDR3 length is 14 residues. V lost 3 bases and J 4 bases, leaving 13 bases between the germline ends. Germline loops: CDR1 LNHDA, CDR2 SQIVND (reference sequence).

The chain has TRBV7-9 and TRBJ1-4, with 8 bases that match TRBD1. This CDR3 has 15 amino acids. CDR1 SEHNR and CDR2 FQNEAQ come from the germline V gene (reference sequence). J lost 2 bases, V lost 5 bases, and 4 bases had no gene match. The DNA of the CDR3 is TGTGCCAGCAGCATAAGGACAGGGACTAATGAAAAACTGTTTTTT. Protein: CASSIRTGTNEKLFF.

The chain joins TRBV5-1 to TRBJ2-4; tentatively, D is TRBD1 (5 bases). Germline V CDR1 and CDR2: SGHRS, YFSETQ. Trimming stripped 4 bases from V and 3 bases from J, with 20 bases between. CDR3 length: 17 amino acids. This chain's CDR3 is CASSQGQDGVFKNIQYF. The CDR3, as DNA: TGCGCCAGCAGCCAGGGCCAGGATGGGGTATTCAAAAACATTCAGTACTTC.

This chain connects TRBV24-1 to TRBJ2-5; D is uncertain. Trimming pared 5 bases from V and 2 bases from J, leaving 8 bases between. The CDR3 runs 13 residues. CDR1 is KGHDR and CDR2 is SFDVKD in the germline V gene. CDR3 amino acids: CATSGGPQETQYF. DNA for the CDR3: TGTGCCACCAGTGGAGGCCCGCAAGAGACCCAGTACTTC.

This clone was detected only once. J is TRBJ2-3 and V is TRBV3-1 (or the pseudogene TRBV3-2); 8 bases match TRBD2. CDR3 length equals 13 residues. Unmatched junction bases numbered 5, after V lost 4 bases and J lost 8 bases. The V gene's germline CDR1 is LGHDT and CDR2 YNNKEL (reference sequence). The CDR3 protein is CASSLGTSITQYF. The CDR3 region has the DNA TGTGCCAGCAGCCTAGGGACTAGTATTACGCAGTATTTT.

The CDR3 loop reads CASTSAGQGIRNQPQHF. CDR3 in DNA: TGTGCCAGCACTTCGGCCGGACAGGGCATTCGTAATCAGCCCCAGCATTTT. The V call is TRBV21-1, the J call TRBJ1-5; the DNA was not compared with TRBD1, the D call given in the table. TRBV21-1 has pseudogene status. The CDR3 spans 17 residues.

The V gene is TRBV7-9, the J gene TRBJ2-7; 7 nucleotides agree with TRBD1. CDR3 length: 14 residues. V lost 3 bases and J lost 1; bases outside the gene matches: 3. The V gene's germline CDR1 is SEHNR and CDR2 FQNEAQ (reference sequence). The CDR3 protein is CASSFQGDSYEQYF. CDR3 nucleotide sequence: TGTGCCAGCAGCTTCCAGGGGGATTCCTACGAGCAGTACTTC.

This chain connects TRBV3-1 (or the pseudogene TRBV3-2) to TRBJ1-3; D may be TRBD1 (5 bases). The germline CDR1 and CDR2 sequences are LGHDT and YNNKEL (reference sequence). The CDR3 has 17 residues. The V and J ends lost 1 base and 0 bases respectively, with 13 bases between them. This CDR3 is CASSQGSGLSSGNTIYF. The CDR3 DNA follows: TGTGCCAGCAGCCAAGGCTCGGGACTTTCCTCTGGAAACACCATATATTTT.

The rearrangement links TRBV20-1 to TRBJ1-1; TRBD1 aligns across 11 bases. Unmatched junction bases numbered 7, after V lost 3 bases and J lost 13 bases. This CDR3 is 12 amino acids long. The germline V gene has CDR1 DFQATT and CDR2 SNEGSKA (reference sequence). The CDR3 DNA reads TGCAGTGCTAGTTGGACAGGGGGCTACGGTTTCTTT. Residues: CSASWTGGYGFF.

The chain links TRBV5-1 to TRBJ2-2, with D possibly TRBD1 on 6 matching bases. The germline V gene encodes CDR1 SGHRS and CDR2 YFSETQ. CDR3 length: 16 residues. V was trimmed by 0 bases and J by 0 bases, leaving 9 bases between them. The CDR3 loop is CASSLGDRTNTGELFF. In nucleotides, the CDR3 is TGCGCCAGCAGCTTGGGAGACAGGACGAACACCGGGGAGCTGTTTTTT.

This clone was observed a few times. The sample contains more than one DNA sequence encoding this CDR3. The chain's CDR3 is CASSLQGGNQPQHF. CDR3 in DNA: TGCGCCAGCAGCTTACAGGGTGGAAATCAGCCCCAGCATTTT. This chain joins TRBV5-1 and TRBJ1-5; D might be TRBD1 (6 bases). The germline CDR1 and CDR2 sequences are SGHRS and YFSETQ. V gave up 2 bases and J gave up 4 bases, with 10 bases separating them. The CDR3 runs to 14 residues.